Following are 32 T cell receptor beta chains from one sample sequenced in a study of T-cell memory formation after mild COVID-19. In TCRdb, the 5' RACE reads were re-called with MiXCR into one record per CDR3 protein. Of 350,000 to 550,000 distinct CDR3 sequences in the sample, approximately 18% were seen once. The sequenced sample was PBMCs or a T cell subset sorted from them (not recorded which). The origin of the receptors is a man between 18 and 29 years old who had mild COVID-19 (a few samples of this study predate the infection). Cell type and time point are not known.

This clonotype came up many times. V usage is TRBV5-4 and J usage is TRBJ2-5, with 7 bases that match TRBD1. Trimming took 7 bases from V and 3 from J; bases not matched to a gene: 6. Germline CDR1 SGHNT, CDR2 YYREEE (reference sequence). The CDR3 is 13 residues long. The CDR3, as DNA: TGTGCCAGCGCCCCCGGGACAGAAGAGACCCAGTACTTC. Protein: CASAPGTEETQYF.

The chain links TRBV5-1 to TRBJ2-2; D gene unclear. The ends were cut back, 3 bases at V and 0 bases at J, with 12 bases in the middle. From germline, CDR1 is SGHRS and CDR2 YFSETQ. This CDR3 has 16 amino acids. The DNA of the CDR3 is TGCGCCAGCAGCTCCTCTGCCCTAACGAACACCGGGGAGCTGTTTTTT. Translation gives CASSSSALTNTGELFF.

The chain joins TRBV9 to TRBJ1-5; 8 positions agree with TRBD1. CDR1 SGDLS and CDR2 YYNGEE come from the germline V gene. The CDR3 consists of 14 residues. V was clipped by 3 bases and J by 6 bases; unmatched bases: 5. CDR3 residues: CASSDGQGSQPQHF. The CDR3 nucleotides read TGTGCCAGCAGCGACGGACAGGGTAGTCAGCCCCAGCATTTT.

CDR3 amino acids: CASRGGDSRNSPLHF. CDR3 sequence (DNA): TGTGCCAGCAGGGGGGGGGACTCTCGGAATTCACCCCTCCACTTT. The V call is TRBV12-3 or TRBV12-4, the J call TRBJ1-6; D possibly corresponds to TRBD1 (5 bases). The germline V and J ends were trimmed by 6 bases and 7 bases, with 16 bases remaining between them. CDR3 length: 15 residues.

This clonotype was seen more than once but under ten times. The V gene is TRBV7-9, the J gene TRBJ1-2; possible D gene TRBD1, 5 bases. CDR3 size: 15 residues. Germline CDR1 SEHNR, CDR2 FQNEAQ (reference sequence). Trimming took 5 bases from V and 2 from J, leaving 15 bases between them. CDR3 in DNA: TGTGCCAGCAGCCCAACGCGGGGGGAGAACTATGGCTACACCTTC. Its translation is CASSPTRGENYGYTF.

This clonotype occurred a few times. The rearrangement uses TRBV5-1 and TRBJ1-2, with 8 bases fitting TRBD1. V gave up 4 bases and J gave up 3 bases; unmatched junction bases: 5. The CDR3 extends over 14 amino acids. Per the germline V gene, CDR1 is SGHRS and CDR2 is YFSETQ. The CDR3, as DNA: TGCGCCAGCAGCCCGGACAGGGTATACTATGGCTACACCTTC. It yields the protein CASSPDRVYYGYTF.

The chain couples TRBV20-1 to TRBJ2-5; the D call may be TRBD1 or TRBD2 (5 bases each). There are 14 residues in the CDR3. Looked up from germline, CDR1 is DFQATT and CDR2 is SNEGSKA (reference sequence). The V end was cut by 5 bases, the J end by 0 bases, with 13 bases between. The CDR3: CSAGDGWYQETQYF. The CDR3 DNA reads as TGCAGTGCTGGGGACGGTTGGTACCAAGAGACCCAGTACTTC.

The sample holds many counts of this clonotype. The V call is TRBV5-1, the J call TRBJ2-1; maybe TRBD2 (5 bases). In germline, CDR1 is SGHRS, CDR2 YFSETQ. V was trimmed by 4 bases and J by 7 bases, leaving 21 bases between them. The CDR3 extends over 16 amino acids. The CDR3 nucleotides are TGCGCCAGCAGCAGACTACTGACCGGGTCCCAAAATGAGCAGTTCTTC. It yields the protein CASSRLLTGSQNEQFF.

The chain couples TRBV7-2 to TRBJ2-1; D unclear. Trimming shortened V by 0 bases and J by 8 bases, and 8 bases separated the two germline ends. Germline CDR1 SGHTA, CDR2 FQGNSA. This CDR3 spans 13 amino acids. The CDR3 nucleotides read TGTGCCAGCAGCTTAGCGGGGTGGGATGAGCAGTTCTTC. This encodes CASSLAGWDEQFF. The variable domain in full, with the rest retrieved from reference TRBV7-2 and TRBJ2-1, is GAGVSQSPSNKVTEKGKDVELRCDPISGHTALYWYRQSLGQGLEFLIYFQGNSAPDKSGLPSDRFSAERTGGSVSTLTIQRTQQEDSAVYLCASSLAGWDEQFFGPGTRLTVL.

The CDR3 region is CASSQGPHYGYTF. The CDR3 nucleotides are TGTGCCAGCAGCCAGGGACCGCACTATGGCTACACCTTC. This rearrangement joins TRBV6-5 to TRBJ1-2; possibly TRBD1 for D (5 bases). The CDR3 length is 13 residues. The V end was cut by 6 bases, the J end by 3 bases, with 11 bases between. Looked up from germline, CDR1 is MNHEY and CDR2 is SVGAGI.

The rearrangement joins TRBV29-1 to TRBJ2-1; 10 positions agree with TRBD2. Germline values: CDR1 SQVTM, CDR2 ANQGSEA. V gave up 3 bases and J gave up 0 bases; unmatched junction bases: 8. The CDR3 loop spans 17 amino acids. CDR3 bases: TGCAGCGTTGACGGTCTAGCGGGGGATAGCTCCTACAATGAGCAGTTCTTC. Its translation: CSVDGLAGDSSYNEQFF.

The chain links TRBV12-3 or TRBV12-4 to TRBJ2-3, with 7 bases lining up with TRBD2. Unmatched junction bases numbered 11, after V lost 5 bases and J lost 0 bases. CDR3 length equals 17 residues. CDR3 protein: CASSLGASGRSTDTQYF. The CDR3 region has the DNA TGTGCCAGCAGTCTAGGGGCTAGCGGAAGAAGCACAGATACGCAGTATTTT.

This chain uses TRBV4-1 with TRBJ1-2; tentative D call: TRBD1 (5 bases). The germline V and J ends were trimmed by 0 bases and 4 bases, with 12 bases remaining between them. Germline CDR1 reads MGHRA; CDR2 reads YSYEKL. The CDR3 extends over 15 amino acids. The CDR3 DNA follows: TGCGCCAGCAGCCAAGATGCGGCGGGGACCTATGGCTACACCTTC. It codes for CASSQDAAGTYGYTF.

V and J are TRBV7-9 and TRBJ1-2; D possibly corresponds to TRBD1 (6 bases). The germline CDR1 and CDR2 sequences are SEHNR and FQNEAQ (reference sequence). Trimming removed 5 bases at V and 8 bases at J, with 18 bases between. This CDR3 has 14 amino acids. CDR3 protein: CASSPLGGREGYTF. CDR3 DNA: TGTGCCAGCAGCCCCCTCGGGGGCAGGGAAGGCTACACCTTC.

This clonotype was seen a few times. CDR3 loop: CASSDGTRSANEQFF. The CDR3 DNA sequence: TGTGCCAGCAGTGATGGGACTAGGAGTGCCAATGAGCAGTTCTTC. The rearrangement joins TRBV25-1 to TRBJ2-1; TRBD2 agrees at 8 bases. The junction had 7 bases not matched to a gene; V was cut back by 3 bases and J by 6 bases. The CDR3 has 15 amino acids. Germline V gene data show CDR1 as MGHDK and CDR2 as SYGVNS. Together with reference TRBV25-1 and TRBJ2-1, the CDR3 gives the full variable domain: EADIYQTPRYLVIGTGKKITLECSQTMGHDKMYWYQQDPGMELHLIHYSYGVNSTEKGDLSSESTVSRIRTEHFPLTLESARPSHTSQYLCASSDGTRSANEQFFGPGTRLTVL.

The chain uses TRBV20-1 and TRBJ2-4, with 9 bases identical to TRBD1. Germline V CDR1 and CDR2: DFQATT, SNEGSKA (reference sequence). This CDR3 region has 14 residues. V trimming: 5 bases; J trimming: 8 bases; junction bases outside the gene matches: 10. CDR3 nucleotide sequence: TGCAGTGCTTCAGACAGGGGGGAGTGGGACATTCAGTACTTC. Amino acids: CSASDRGEWDIQYF.

This clonotype was counted only a few times. The chain is built from TRBV6-1 and TRBJ2-3, with TRBD2 identical over 8 bases. Germline V CDR1 and CDR2: MNHNS, SASEGT. After removal of 8 bases from V and 2 bases from J, the junction contained 12 bases not matched to a gene. CDR3 length: 16 residues. CDR3 in DNA: TGTGCCAGCTCGAGACTAGCGATGGGAGTCACAGATACGCAGTATTTT. Amino acids: CASSRLAMGVTDTQYF.

The chain links TRBV3-1 to TRBJ1-6, with 7 bases lining up with TRBD1. This CDR3 region has 14 residues. The germline V gene has CDR1 LGHDT and CDR2 YNNKEL (reference sequence). The junction had 3 bases not matched to a gene; V was cut back by 3 bases and J by 7 bases. CDR3 amino acids: CASSQNRGNSPLHF. The DNA for the CDR3 is TGTGCCAGCAGCCAGAACAGGGGAAATTCACCCCTCCACTTT. The whole variable domain, remainder taken from reference TRBV3-1 and TRBJ1-6, is DTAVSQTPKYLVTQMGNDKSIKCEQNLGHDTMYWYKQDSKKFLKIMFSYNNKELIINETVPNRFSPKSPDKAHLNLHINSLELGDSAVYFCASSQNRGNSPLHFGNGTRLTVT.

A few counts support this clonotype. The chain joins TRBV6-1 to TRBJ2-5, with D perhaps matching TRBD1 (5 bases). CDR1 is MNHNS and CDR2 is SASEGT in the germline V gene. This CDR3 contains 13 residues. Deletions cut 3 bases from V and 3 bases from J, with 8 bases between. The CDR3 sequence is CASSERQKETQYF. In DNA, the CDR3 is TGTGCCAGCAGTGAGAGACAGAAAGAGACCCAGTACTTC.

The V and J genes are TRBV6-6 and TRBJ2-6; D remains unclear. Germline loops: CDR1 MNHNY, CDR2 SVGAGI (reference sequence). CDR3 length: 16 residues. The V and J ends lost 3 bases and 0 bases respectively, with 9 bases between them. The DNA for the CDR3 is TGTGCCAGCAGTTATCGATTGAGCTCTGGGGCCAACGTCCTGACTTTC. This translates into CASSYRLSSGANVLTF.

V gene TRBV6-2 or TRBV6-3 combines with J gene TRBJ1-2, with D hard to call. The germline CDR1 and CDR2 sequences are MNHEY and SVGEGT. The CDR3 runs 16 residues. Trimming removed 2 bases at V and 4 bases at J, with 17 bases between. The CDR3 loop is CASSYPTGLPVYGYTF. Here the CDR3 DNA reads TGTGCCAGCAGTTACCCCACCGGCCTCCCAGTCTATGGCTACACCTTC.

This clonotype appeared a few times. This chain connects TRBV29-1 to TRBJ2-5; D possibly matches TRBD1 or TRBD2 (5 bases each). In germline, CDR1 is SQVTM, CDR2 ANQGSEA. CDR3 length: 14 amino acids. V was clipped by 4 bases and J by 1 base, with 13 bases between them. The chain's CDR3 is CSVGLGTAQETQYF. CDR3 coding DNA: TGCAGCGTTGGGTTAGGGACCGCCCAAGAGACCCAGTACTTC.

This clonotype has at least ten counts. This chain connects TRBV30 to TRBJ2-1; D unresolved. V was shortened by 4 bases and J by 4 bases, with 11 bases between the two germline ends. The germline CDR1 and CDR2 sequences are GTSNPN and SVGIG (reference sequence). The CDR3 sequence is 13 residues long. The CDR3 DNA is TGTGCCTGGATGGGTCAGGAATACAATGAGCAGTTCTTC. It codes for CAWMGQEYNEQFF.

Only one count was recorded for this clonotype. Since a much larger clone is just one base distant, this may be a read error. The chain is built from TRBV3-1 and TRBJ1-2; D not resolved. The germline gives CDR1 LGHDT, CDR2 YNNKEL (reference sequence). The V end lost 0 bases, the J end lost 7 bases, and 6 bases lay between the germline ends. The CDR3 totals 12 residues. CDR3 nucleotide sequence: TGTGCCAGCAGCCAAGACAGGTCTGGCTACACCTTC. Its translation is CASSQDRSGYTF.

The chain combines TRBV6-6 with TRBJ2-2, with no clear D. CDR3 length: 11 residues. Germline CDR1 is MNHNY and CDR2 is SVGAGI (reference sequence). V was pared by 7 bases and J by 4 bases, with 4 bases between. The CDR3 nucleotides are TGTGCCAGCATTCGCACCGGGGAGCTGTTTTTT. Protein product: CASIRTGELFF.

This clonotype has only a few counts. The chain carries TRBV6-1 and TRBJ2-2; 8 nucleotides match TRBD1. V shed 4 bases and J 6 bases; nucleotides not matched to a gene: 7. Germline V gene sequence: CDR1 MNHNS, CDR2 SASEGT. The CDR3 has 15 amino acids. CDR3 protein: CASSAPGTGAGELFF. CDR3 sequence (DNA): TGTGCCAGCAGTGCTCCCGGGACAGGTGCCGGGGAGCTGTTTTTT.

This clonotype was seen more than once but under ten times. The chain carries TRBV6-2 or TRBV6-3 and TRBJ2-7; D is unresolved. The germline CDR1 and CDR2 sequences are MNHEY and SVGEGT. Trimming removed 1 base at V and 4 bases at J, with 14 bases between. The CDR3 totals 15 residues. CDR3 region: CASSYLLQIFYEQYF. The CDR3 DNA is TGTGCCAGCAGTTACTTATTACAAATTTTTTACGAGCAGTACTTC.

This clonotype was counted between two and nine times. The gene calls are TRBV5-6 and TRBJ1-2; possible D gene TRBD1, 5 bases. Germline-derived CDR1 and CDR2 are SGHDT and YYEEEE. The V gene lost 0 bases and the J gene lost 4 bases, with 16 bases spanning the gap. CDR3 length equals 16 residues. The CDR3 nucleotides are TGTGCCAGCAGCTTGGGGCCAGGGCCCCTATCCTATGGCTACACCTTC. It codes for CASSLGPGPLSYGYTF.

The J gene is TRBJ2-7, the V gene TRBV11-2; D may be TRBD1 or TRBD2 (5 bases each). Trimming pared 5 bases from V and 0 bases from J, leaving 23 bases between. The CDR3 loop spans 18 amino acids. The germline gives CDR1 SGHAT, CDR2 FQNNGV. Here the CDR3 reads CASSPRPGTFRGSYEQYF. CDR3 DNA sequence: TGTGCCAGCAGCCCCCGTCCCGGGACCTTTCGGGGCTCCTACGAGCAGTACTTC.

The rearrangement uses TRBV20-1 and TRBJ1-6; D not resolved. Per germline, CDR1 DFQATT and CDR2 SNEGSKA (reference sequence). V was clipped by 2 bases and J by 11 bases, with 13 bases between them. This CDR3 has 13 residues. The CDR3 nucleotides read TGCAGTGCTAGACTTCCGGCAGGTGCACCCCTCCACTTT. This gives the protein CSARLPAGAPLHF.

This clonotype was observed a few times. V is TRBV6-2 or TRBV6-3 and J is TRBJ2-3; D perhaps matches TRBD2 (6 bases). The V gene lost 6 bases and the J gene lost 6 bases, with 19 bases spanning the gap. CDR1 and CDR2 from the germline V gene are MNHEY and SVGEGT. This CDR3 is built from 15 residues. CDR3 nucleotides: TGTGCCAGCAGACGAGGGACTGGGGAGTGGGATACGCAGTATTTT. This codes for CASRRGTGEWDTQYF.

The V and J genes are TRBV7-9 and TRBJ2-5; D remains unclear. The length of the CDR3 is 15 residues. V lost 5 bases, J lost 2 bases, and 15 bases lay in between. Germline V CDR1 and CDR2: SEHNR, FQNEAQ (reference sequence). The CDR3 loop reads CASSPHVGTQETQYF. The CDR3 nucleotides are TGTGCCAGCAGCCCCCACGTAGGAACTCAAGAGACCCAGTACTTC.